The 32 T cell receptor beta chains listed next were all sequenced from one sample in a study of cytomegalovirus exposure and HLA in healthy donors. PCR employed 60 Vbeta and 13 Jbeta primers. Only in-frame clones appear in the TCRdb table, and some are missing; sequencing was by immunoSEQ multiplex PCR. The sample contains approximately 150,000 clones, 84% of which appear only once. What was sequenced was PBMCs. The origin of the receptors is a boy aged 2-9 years in good health and CMV-seronegative.

This clone is a singleton in its sample. The V call is TRBV7-3, the J call TRBJ2-3, with 10 bases fitting TRBD1. This CDR3 is 15 amino acids long. Germline trimming cut 5 bases from V and 3 bases from J; bases unmatched to any gene: 5. From germline, CDR1 is SGHTA and CDR2 FQGTGA. CDR3 sequence: CASSGTGERTDTQYF. CDR3 nucleotide sequence: TGTGCCAGCAGCGGGACAGGGGAAAGGACAGATACGCAGTATTTT. Full variable domain (rest looked up from reference TRBV7-3 and TRBJ2-3): GAGVSQTPSNKVTEKGKYVELRCDPISGHTALYWYRQSLGQGPEFLIYFQGTGAADDSGLPNDRFFAVRPEGSVSTLKIQRTERGDSAVYLCASSGTGERTDTQYFGPGTRLTVL.

The chain carries TRBV19 and TRBJ1-5; D is uncertain. This CDR3 spans 14 amino acids. V lost 0 bases and J 6 bases, leaving 9 bases between the germline ends. CDR1 is LNHDA and CDR2 is SQIVND in the germline V gene (reference sequence). CDR3 DNA sequence: TGTGCCAGTAGTATAGATCGACCGGGTCAGCCCCAGCATTTT. Translating gives CASSIDRPGQPQHF. Complete variable domain (other parts from reference TRBV19 and TRBJ1-5): DGGITQSPKYLFRKEGQNVTLSCEQNLNHDAMYWYRQDPGQGLRLIYYSQIVNDFQKGDIAEGYSVSREKKESFPLTVTSAQKNPTAFYLCASSIDRPGQPQHFGDGTRLSIL.

The CDR3 nucleotides read TGTGCCAGCAGCCTTTTACTCGGACGTTTTGGGGAGGGCCGGGAGCAGTTCTTC. This sequence encodes CASSLLLGRFGEGREQFF. The chain uses TRBV13 and TRBJ2-1; 7 nucleotides match TRBD2. The CDR3 is 18 amino acids. V was pared by 5 bases and J by 10 bases, with 23 bases of the junction left unmatched. Germline V gene sequence: CDR1 PRHDT, CDR2 FYEKMQ (reference sequence).

As DNA, the CDR3 is TGTGCCAGCTCACCCGAGAGAGAGACCCAGTACTTC. It is translated as CASSPERETQYF. The chain employs TRBV18 and TRBJ2-5; D is uncertain. V was cut by 3 bases and J by 4 bases, with 6 bases left in between. The CDR3 loop spans 12 amino acids. Germline assignment: CDR1 KGHSH and CDR2 LQKENI.

J is TRBJ2-7 and V is TRBV2; D possibly corresponds to TRBD1 (6 bases). The V end was cut by 2 bases, the J end by 2 bases, with 13 bases between. The CDR3 spans 15 residues. Germline CDR1 SNHLY, CDR2 FYNNEI. CDR3 sequence reads: CASSEQGQGTYEQYF. The CDR3 DNA reads as TGTGCCAGCAGTGAACAGGGGCAGGGCACCTACGAGCAGTACTTC.

The chain employs TRBV19 and TRBJ2-3; D ambiguous. Germline CDR1 reads LNHDA; CDR2 reads SQIVND (reference sequence). Deletions cut 6 bases from V and 0 bases from J, with 16 bases between. CDR3 length equals 16 residues. The CDR3 DNA follows: TGTGCCAGTAGAGATTCAGTAGCTTCTAGCACAGATACGCAGTATTTT. It specifies CASRDSVASSTDTQYF.

The chain joins TRBV9 to TRBJ2-7; perhaps TRBD1 as D (6 bases). Germline values: CDR1 SGDLS, CDR2 YYNGEE. V was trimmed by 0 bases and J by 6 bases, leaving 16 bases between them. The CDR3 is 15 residues long. The chain's CDR3 is CASSVGGQLGGEQYF. The CDR3 DNA reads TGTGCCAGCAGCGTAGGAGGACAGCTTGGGGGCGAGCAGTACTTC.

The chain carries TRBV15 and TRBJ2-2; 10 nucleotides align to TRBD2. In germline, CDR1 is LNHNV, CDR2 YYDKDF (reference sequence). This CDR3 region has 19 residues. The J segment lost 4 bases and the V segment lost 4 bases, leaving 15 bases of the junction unmatched. The DNA of the CDR3 is TGTGCCACCAGCACCCCCGGATTAGTGTTAGCGGGAGGCACCGGGGAGCTGTTTTTT. The encoded protein is CATSTPGLVLAGGTGELFF.

This chain connects TRBV27 to TRBJ2-7, with D possibly TRBD1 on 6 matching bases. CDR3 length: 15 residues. Germline CDR1 is MNHEY and CDR2 is SMNVEV (reference sequence). The V gene lost 6 bases and the J gene lost 4 bases, with 19 bases spanning the gap. Written as DNA, the CDR3 is TGTGCCAGCAGCACCACTCCGACAGGTGAATACGAGCAGTACTTC. This sequence encodes CASSTTPTGEYEQYF.

The V and J genes are TRBV20-1 and TRBJ2-5; a weak D match, TRBD2 (5 bases). Germline V gene data show CDR1 as DFQATT and CDR2 as SNEGSKA (reference sequence). The length of the CDR3 is 11 residues. V lost 3 bases and J 4 bases, leaving 6 bases between the germline ends. The CDR3 DNA sequence: TGCAGTGCTAGCGCGGGAGAGACCCAGTACTTC. Translation gives CSASAGETQYF.

The chain joins TRBV11-2 to TRBJ2-6, with 9 bases fitting TRBD1. Trimming at V came to 3 bases and at J to 4 bases, leaving 13 bases not matched to a gene. The CDR3 sequence is 19 residues long. CDR1 is SGHAT, CDR2 FQNNGV, per germline. The CDR3 region is CASSFEPGQGFLGANVLTF. For the CDR3, the DNA is TGTGCCAGCAGCTTCGAACCGGGACAGGGCTTTCTGGGGGCCAACGTCCTGACTTTC.

This chain links TRBV28 with TRBJ1-2; the D gene is possibly TRBD1 (6 bases). The V gene's germline CDR1 is MDHEN and CDR2 SYDVKM. V lost 6 bases, J lost 5 bases, and 19 bases lay in between. The CDR3 covers 15 residues. CDR3: CASRFPAGARYGYTF. CDR3 bases: TGTGCCAGCAGATTCCCAGCGGGGGCAAGGTATGGCTACACCTTC.

This chain connects TRBV7-6 to TRBJ1-2; unclear D gene. Germline CDR1 and CDR2: SGHVS and FNYEAQ. The CDR3 sequence is 16 residues long. V gave up 2 bases and J gave up 3 bases, with 16 bases separating them. The CDR3 spells CASSLLAPETHYGYTF. The CDR3 region has the DNA TGTGCCAGCAGCTTATTGGCCCCGGAGACCCACTATGGCTACACCTTC. Using reference TRBV7-6 and TRBJ1-2 for the parts outside the CDR3, the full variable domain is GAGVSQSPRYKVTKRGQDVALRCDPISGHVSLYWYRQALGQGPEFLTYFNYEAQQDKSGLPNDRFSAERPEGSISTLTIQRTEQRDSAMYRCASSLLAPETHYGYTFGSGTRLTVV.

The chain recombines TRBV12-5 with TRBJ1-2, with D hard to call. Germline assignment: CDR1 LGHNT and CDR2 FRNRAP. V lost 2 bases and J lost 4, with 11 bases in between. CDR3 length: 14 residues. The CDR3 nucleotides are TGTGCTAGTGGTTTGTCGGCGGAGACCTATGGCTACACCTTC. It yields the protein CASGLSAETYGYTF.

The chain joins TRBV4-2 to TRBJ2-5, with 8 bases fitting TRBD2. The CDR3 is 18 residues long. Germline CDR1 and CDR2: LGHNA and YNFKEQ. J gave up 2 bases and V 0 bases, and 11 bases lay outside the gene matches. DNA for the CDR3: TGTGCCAGCAGCCAAGATCGGCTAGCGGGCGCTAAACAAGAGACCCAGTACTTC. Its translation: CASSQDRLAGAKQETQYF.

The chain is built from TRBV27 and TRBJ2-6, with 7 bases matching TRBD2. Trimming took 0 bases from V and 3 from J; bases not matched to a gene: 2. Per the germline V gene, CDR1 is MNHEY and CDR2 is SMNVEV (reference sequence). There are 16 residues in the CDR3. CDR3 in DNA: TGTGCCAGCAGTTTATCTTGGGGGGGTGGGGCCAACGTCCTGACTTTC. Encoded protein: CASSLSWGGGANVLTF.

The chain couples TRBV5-1 to TRBJ1-1, with a possible D match to TRBD1 (5 bases). Germline CDR1 SGHRS, CDR2 YFSETQ. V was clipped by 5 bases and J by 1 base, with 9 bases between them. The CDR3 consists of 13 residues. The CDR3 DNA reads TGCGCCAGCAGACCGGGGGGGAACACTGAAGCTTTCTTT. Its translation is CASRPGGNTEAFF.

A word on this clone: Relative to the germline gene, one junction end is altered; a read error may explain this. The chain couples TRBV7-9 to TRBJ1-6; D perhaps matches TRBD1 (5 bases). CDR1 SEHNR and CDR2 FQNEAQ come from the germline V gene (reference sequence). This CDR3 is 16 amino acids long. The CDR3 DNA is TGTTCCAGCAGCTTAGCCAGACAGATGGGAAATTCACCCCTCCACTTT. Protein sequence: CSSSLARQMGNSPLHF.

This clone was seen a handful of times. The gene calls are TRBV6-1 and TRBJ1-3; TRBD1 matches at 7 bases. J was trimmed by 2 bases and V by 11 bases; bases with no gene match: 12. This CDR3 contains 15 residues. Germline V lookup: CDR1 MNHNS, CDR2 SASEGT. CDR3 coding DNA: TGTGCCGGGACGTTGGAAGGGGGCGCTGGAAACACCATATATTTT. This sequence encodes CAGTLEGGAGNTIYF.

As to this clone: At one boundary the junction diverges from the germline segment, which might be a read error. The chain employs TRBV6-5 and TRBJ1-3; D unresolved. This CDR3 is 13 amino acids long. Germline CDR1 MNHEY, CDR2 SVGAGI. CDR3 protein: CASRLGSRNTIYF. The CDR3 nucleotides read TGTGCCAGCAGACTGGGCTCTCGAAACACCATATATTTT.

The chain has TRBV19 and TRBJ1-5, with 8 bases lining up with TRBD1. The CDR3 loop spans 16 amino acids. J lost 3 bases, V lost 5 bases, and 9 bases had no gene match. Germline loops: CDR1 LNHDA, CDR2 SQIVND (reference sequence). CDR3 in DNA: TGTGCCAGTAGTTGGGGGGGACAGGCGACCAATCAGCCCCAGCATTTT. Its translation is CASSWGGQATNQPQHF.

The CDR3 is CASSPQRELDTQYF. CDR3 bases: TGTGCCAGCTCACCCCAGCGGGAGTTGGATACGCAGTATTTT. The gene calls are TRBV18 and TRBJ2-3; 8 bases are shared with TRBD2. V lost 3 bases and J lost 6; bases outside the gene matches: 5. CDR1 is KGHSH and CDR2 is LQKENI in the germline V gene. There are 14 residues in the CDR3.

The chain carries TRBV18 and TRBJ1-2, with TRBD1 matching 9 bases. The V and J ends lost 1 base and 4 bases, in that order; junction bases with no gene match: 1. Germline V lookup: CDR1 KGHSH, CDR2 LQKENI. There are 14 residues in the CDR3. Here the CDR3 reads CASSPRDRAYGYTF. CDR3 in DNA: TGTGCCAGCTCACCACGGGACAGGGCCTATGGCTACACCTTC. The variable domain in full, completed from reference TRBV18 and TRBJ1-2, reads NAGVMQNPRHLVRRRGQEARLRCSPMKGHSHVYWYRQLPEEGLKFMVYLQKENIIDESGMPKERFSAEFPKEGPSILRIQQVVRGDSAAYFCASSPRDRAYGYTFGSGTRLTVV.

The rearrangement links TRBV7-9 to TRBJ1-2, with 8 bases matching TRBD1. Trimming removed 0 bases from V and 3 bases from J; junction bases left unmatched: 9. Germline CDR1 is SEHNR and CDR2 is FQNEAQ (reference sequence). The CDR3 loop spans 17 amino acids. The CDR3 is CASSLADRDRRYYGYTF. CDR3 sequence (DNA): TGTGCCAGCAGCTTAGCGGACCGGGACAGGAGATACTATGGCTACACCTTC.

The chain employs TRBV19 and TRBJ2-7; 11 positions match TRBD1. With 3 bases clipped from V and 3 bases from J, the junction kept 7 bases outside the gene matches. The germline V gene has CDR1 LNHDA and CDR2 SQIVND (reference sequence). This CDR3 contains 16 residues. The CDR3 sequence: CASSMAAGQGVYEQYF. The CDR3, as DNA: TGTGCCAGTAGTATGGCCGCGGGACAGGGGGTCTACGAGCAGTACTTC.

The chain carries TRBV6-5 and TRBJ2-5, with TRBD2 matching over 12 bases. This CDR3 region has 15 residues. Trimming took 5 bases from V and 3 from J; bases not matched to a gene: 4. Germline CDR1 MNHEY, CDR2 SVGAGI. CDR3 loop: CASSRTSGAKETQYF. The CDR3 DNA follows: TGTGCCAGCAGTCGGACTAGCGGGGCAAAAGAGACCCAGTACTTC.

This clone occurred a few times. J is TRBJ1-4 and V is TRBV10-1; 8 positions agree with TRBD1. CDR1 is WNHNN and CDR2 is SYGVQD in the germline V gene (reference sequence). Trimming cost V 5 bases and J 8 bases; bases outside gene matches: 7. The CDR3 length is 14 residues. The CDR3 loop reads CASSPGTGGEKLFF. The CDR3 DNA reads as TGCGCCAGCAGTCCCGGGACAGGAGGAGAAAAACTGTTTTTT.

This chain uses TRBV19 with TRBJ1-4; 7 nucleotides agree with TRBD1. The ends lost 5 bases at V and 1 base at J; junction bases unmatched: 4. The CDR3 length is 15 residues. Germline-derived CDR1 and CDR2 are LNHDA and SQIVND (reference sequence). The CDR3 loop reads CASSPRDRTNEKLFF. The CDR3 DNA reads as TGTGCCAGTAGTCCGAGGGACAGAACTAATGAAAAACTGTTTTTT.

V usage is TRBV9 and J usage is TRBJ1-2; no reliable D call. The length of the CDR3 is 14 residues. Trimming shortened V by 3 bases and J by 2 bases, and 11 bases separated the two germline ends. Germline CDR1 reads SGDLS; CDR2 reads YYNGEE. CDR3 sequence: CASSAQTGNYGYTF. The CDR3 DNA follows: TGTGCCAGCAGCGCACAAACGGGAAACTATGGCTACACCTTC.

In this sample, this clone turned up a few times. The rearrangement links TRBV28 to TRBJ2-5; TRBD2 aligns across 13 bases. V gave up 5 bases and J gave up 4 bases; unmatched junction bases: 7. The germline V gene has CDR1 MDHEN and CDR2 SYDVKM. This CDR3 region has 16 residues. The CDR3 loop is CASSPTSGRALETQYF. The CDR3 DNA reads as TGTGCCAGCAGTCCCACTAGCGGGAGGGCCCTAGAGACCCAGTACTTC. Full variable domain (missing parts from reference TRBV28 and TRBJ2-5): DVKVTQSSRYLVKRTGEKVFLECVQDMDHENMFWYRQDPGLGLRLIYFSYDVKMKEKGDIPEGYSVSREKKERFSLILESASTNQTSMYLCASSPTSGRALETQYFGPGTRLLVL.

This rearrangement joins TRBV30 to TRBJ1-4; a weak D match, TRBD1 (6 bases). Trimming shortened V by 3 bases and J by 6 bases, and 14 bases separated the two germline ends. There are 14 residues in the CDR3. Germline V gene data show CDR1 as GTSNPN and CDR2 as SVGIG (reference sequence). CDR3 nucleotides: TGTGCCTGGAGCGTAACAGGGCTCGATGAAAAACTGTTTTTT. Translating it yields CAWSVTGLDEKLFF.

V gene TRBV6-1 combines with J gene TRBJ1-1; D may be TRBD1 (6 bases). Deletions cut 4 bases from V and 3 bases from J, with 9 bases between. Germline V gene lookup returns CDR1 MNHNS and CDR2 SASEGT. The CDR3 contains 13 residues. CDR3 residues: CASSGQDYTEAFF. CDR3 nucleotide sequence: TGTGCCAGCAGTGGACAGGACTACACTGAAGCTTTCTTT.